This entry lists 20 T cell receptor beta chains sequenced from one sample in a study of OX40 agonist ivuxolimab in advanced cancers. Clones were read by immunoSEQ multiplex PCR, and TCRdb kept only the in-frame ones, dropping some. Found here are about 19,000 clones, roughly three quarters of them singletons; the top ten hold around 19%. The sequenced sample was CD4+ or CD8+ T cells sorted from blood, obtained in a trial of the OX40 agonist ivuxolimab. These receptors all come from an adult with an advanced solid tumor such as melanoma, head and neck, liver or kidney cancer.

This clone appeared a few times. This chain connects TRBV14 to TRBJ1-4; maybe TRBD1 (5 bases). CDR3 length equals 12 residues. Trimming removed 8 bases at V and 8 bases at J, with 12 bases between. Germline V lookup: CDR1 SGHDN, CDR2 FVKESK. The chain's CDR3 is CASGGDGEKLFF. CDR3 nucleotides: TGTGCCAGCGGGGGGGACGGAGAAAAACTGTTTTTT.

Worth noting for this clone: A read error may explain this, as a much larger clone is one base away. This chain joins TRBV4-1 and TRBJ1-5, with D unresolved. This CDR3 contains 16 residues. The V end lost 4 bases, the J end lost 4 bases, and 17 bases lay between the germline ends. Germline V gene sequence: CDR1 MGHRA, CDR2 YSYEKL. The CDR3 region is CASSPRFRRQNQPQHF. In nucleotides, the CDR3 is TGCGCCAGCAGCCCCCGGTTTCGGAGGCAGAATCAGCCCCAGCATTTT.

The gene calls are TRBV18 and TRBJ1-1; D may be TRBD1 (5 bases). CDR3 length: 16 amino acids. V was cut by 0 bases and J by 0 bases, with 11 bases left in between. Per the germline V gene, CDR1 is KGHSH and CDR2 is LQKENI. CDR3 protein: CASSPPGGRLNTEAFF. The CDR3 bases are TGTGCCAGCTCACCACCGGGGGGACGGTTGAACACTGAAGCTTTCTTT.

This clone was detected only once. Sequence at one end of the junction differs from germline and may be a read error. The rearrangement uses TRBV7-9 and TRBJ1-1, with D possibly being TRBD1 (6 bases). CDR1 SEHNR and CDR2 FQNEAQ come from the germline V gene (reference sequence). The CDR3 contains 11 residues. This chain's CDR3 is CASSQEQGAFF. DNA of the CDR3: TGCGCCAGCAGCCAAGAACAGGGCGCTTTCTTT.

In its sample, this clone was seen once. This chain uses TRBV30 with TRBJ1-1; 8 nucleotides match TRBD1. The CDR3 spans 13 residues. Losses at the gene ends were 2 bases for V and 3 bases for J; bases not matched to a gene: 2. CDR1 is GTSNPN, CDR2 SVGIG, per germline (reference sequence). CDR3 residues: CAWSPQGDTEAFF. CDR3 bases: TGTGCCTGGAGTCCACAGGGGGACACTGAAGCTTTCTTT.

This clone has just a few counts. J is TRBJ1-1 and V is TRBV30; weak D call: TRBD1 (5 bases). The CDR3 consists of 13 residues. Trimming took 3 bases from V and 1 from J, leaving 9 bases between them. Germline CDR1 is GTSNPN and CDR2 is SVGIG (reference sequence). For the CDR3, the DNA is TGTGCCTGGAGCGTTGACAGGAACACTGAAGCTTTCTTT. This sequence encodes CAWSVDRNTEAFF.

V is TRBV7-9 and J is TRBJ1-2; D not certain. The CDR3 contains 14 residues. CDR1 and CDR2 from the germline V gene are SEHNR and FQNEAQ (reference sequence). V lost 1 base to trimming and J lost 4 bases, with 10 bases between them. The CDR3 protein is CASSLDVAVYGYTF. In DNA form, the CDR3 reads TGTGCCAGCAGCTTAGACGTGGCGGTCTATGGCTACACCTTC.

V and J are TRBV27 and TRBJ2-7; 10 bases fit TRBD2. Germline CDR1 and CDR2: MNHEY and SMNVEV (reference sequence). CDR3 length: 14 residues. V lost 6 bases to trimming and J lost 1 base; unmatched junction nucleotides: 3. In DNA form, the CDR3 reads TGTGCCAGCAGGTCGACTAGCGGGTCCTACGAGCAGTACTTC. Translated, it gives CASRSTSGSYEQYF.

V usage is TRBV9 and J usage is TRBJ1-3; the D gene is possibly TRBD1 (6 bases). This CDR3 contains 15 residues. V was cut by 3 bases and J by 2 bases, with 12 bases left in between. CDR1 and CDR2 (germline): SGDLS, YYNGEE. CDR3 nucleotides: TGTGCCAGCAGCGGGTTAACAGGGACTGGAAACACCATATATTTT. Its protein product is CASSGLTGTGNTIYF.

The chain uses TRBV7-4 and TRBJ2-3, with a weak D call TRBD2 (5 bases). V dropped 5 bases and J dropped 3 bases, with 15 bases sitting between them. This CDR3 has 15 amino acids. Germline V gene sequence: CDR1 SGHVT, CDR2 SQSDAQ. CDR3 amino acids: CASSKLVIGTDTQYF. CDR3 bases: TGTGCCAGCAGCAAACTAGTTATTGGAACAGATACGCAGTATTTT.

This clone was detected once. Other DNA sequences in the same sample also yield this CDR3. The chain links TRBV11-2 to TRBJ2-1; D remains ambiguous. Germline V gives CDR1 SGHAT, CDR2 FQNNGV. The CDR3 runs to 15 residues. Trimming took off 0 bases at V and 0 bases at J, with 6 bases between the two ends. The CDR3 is CASSLETGSYNEQFF. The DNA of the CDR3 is TGTGCCAGCAGCTTAGAGACGGGCTCCTACAATGAGCAGTTCTTC.

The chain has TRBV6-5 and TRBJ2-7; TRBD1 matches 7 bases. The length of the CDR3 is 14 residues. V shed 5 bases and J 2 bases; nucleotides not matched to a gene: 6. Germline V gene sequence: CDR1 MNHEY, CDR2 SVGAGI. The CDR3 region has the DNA TGTGCCAGCAGTCACCGGGACAGTCCCTACGAGCAGTACTTC. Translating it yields CASSHRDSPYEQYF.

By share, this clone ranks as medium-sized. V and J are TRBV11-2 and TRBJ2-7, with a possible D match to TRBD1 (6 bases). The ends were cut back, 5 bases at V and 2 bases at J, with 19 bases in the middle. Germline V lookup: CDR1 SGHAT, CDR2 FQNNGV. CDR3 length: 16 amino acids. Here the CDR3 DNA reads TGTGCCAGCAGCGGCTTCTCACAGGGTACGACCTACGAGCAGTACTTC. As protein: CASSGFSQGTTYEQYF.

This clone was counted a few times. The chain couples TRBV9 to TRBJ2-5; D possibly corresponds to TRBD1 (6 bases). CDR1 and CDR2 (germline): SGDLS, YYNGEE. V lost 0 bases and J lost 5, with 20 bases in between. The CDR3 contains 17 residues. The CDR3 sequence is CASSVGLGMGAGETQYF. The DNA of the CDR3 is TGTGCCAGCAGCGTAGGGTTAGGGATGGGGGCAGGGGAGACCCAGTACTTC. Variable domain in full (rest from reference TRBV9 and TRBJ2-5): DSGVTQTPKHLITATGQRVTLRCSPRSGDLSVYWYQQSLDQGLQFLIQYYNGEERAKGNILERFSAQQFPDLHSELNLSSLELGDSALYFCASSVGLGMGAGETQYFGPGTRLLVL.

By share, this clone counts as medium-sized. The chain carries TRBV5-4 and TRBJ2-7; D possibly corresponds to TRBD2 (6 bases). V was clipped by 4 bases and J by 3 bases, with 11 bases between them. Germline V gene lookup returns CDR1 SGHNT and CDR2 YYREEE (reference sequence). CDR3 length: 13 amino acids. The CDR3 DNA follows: TGTGCCAGCAGCAGACTAGGACTCTACGAGCAGTACTTC. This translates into CASSRLGLYEQYF.

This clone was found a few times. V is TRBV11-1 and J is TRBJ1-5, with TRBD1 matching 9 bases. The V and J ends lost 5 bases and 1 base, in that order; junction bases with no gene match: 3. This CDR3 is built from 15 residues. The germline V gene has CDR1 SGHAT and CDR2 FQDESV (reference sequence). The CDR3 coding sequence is TGTGCCAGCAGCCGCGGGACAGGGAGCAATCAGCCCCAGCATTTT. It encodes CASSRGTGSNQPQHF.

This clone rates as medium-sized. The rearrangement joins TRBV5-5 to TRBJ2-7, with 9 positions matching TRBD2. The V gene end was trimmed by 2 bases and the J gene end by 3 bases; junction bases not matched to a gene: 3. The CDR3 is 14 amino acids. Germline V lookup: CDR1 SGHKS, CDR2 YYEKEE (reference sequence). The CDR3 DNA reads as TGTGCCAGCAGCTTCGTAGCGGGGGACTACGAGCAGTACTTC. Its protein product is CASSFVAGDYEQYF.

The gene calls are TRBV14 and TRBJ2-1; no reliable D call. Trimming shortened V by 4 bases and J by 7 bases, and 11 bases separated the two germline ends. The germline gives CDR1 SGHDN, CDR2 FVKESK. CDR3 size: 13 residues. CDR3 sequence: CASSPYLRNEQFF. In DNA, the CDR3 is TGTGCCAGCAGCCCCTACCTAAGGAATGAGCAGTTCTTC. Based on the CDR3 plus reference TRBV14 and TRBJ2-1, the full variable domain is EAGVTQFPSHSVIEKGQTVTLRCDPISGHDNLYWYRRVMGKEIKFLLHFVKESKQDESGMPNNRFLAERTGGTYSTLKVQPAELEDSGVYFCASSPYLRNEQFFGPGTRLTVL.

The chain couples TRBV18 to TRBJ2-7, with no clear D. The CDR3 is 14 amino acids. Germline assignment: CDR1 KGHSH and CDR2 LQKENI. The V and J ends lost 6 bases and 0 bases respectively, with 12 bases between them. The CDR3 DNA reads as TGTGCCAGCTCCCTCAACCGGCACTCCTACGAGCAGTACTTC. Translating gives CASSLNRHSYEQYF.

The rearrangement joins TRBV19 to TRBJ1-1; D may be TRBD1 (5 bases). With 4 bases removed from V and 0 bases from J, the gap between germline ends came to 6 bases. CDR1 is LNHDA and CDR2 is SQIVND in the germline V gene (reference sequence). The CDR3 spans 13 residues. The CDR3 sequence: CASSRGLNTEAFF. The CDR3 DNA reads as TGTGCCAGTAGTAGGGGCCTGAACACTGAAGCTTTCTTT.